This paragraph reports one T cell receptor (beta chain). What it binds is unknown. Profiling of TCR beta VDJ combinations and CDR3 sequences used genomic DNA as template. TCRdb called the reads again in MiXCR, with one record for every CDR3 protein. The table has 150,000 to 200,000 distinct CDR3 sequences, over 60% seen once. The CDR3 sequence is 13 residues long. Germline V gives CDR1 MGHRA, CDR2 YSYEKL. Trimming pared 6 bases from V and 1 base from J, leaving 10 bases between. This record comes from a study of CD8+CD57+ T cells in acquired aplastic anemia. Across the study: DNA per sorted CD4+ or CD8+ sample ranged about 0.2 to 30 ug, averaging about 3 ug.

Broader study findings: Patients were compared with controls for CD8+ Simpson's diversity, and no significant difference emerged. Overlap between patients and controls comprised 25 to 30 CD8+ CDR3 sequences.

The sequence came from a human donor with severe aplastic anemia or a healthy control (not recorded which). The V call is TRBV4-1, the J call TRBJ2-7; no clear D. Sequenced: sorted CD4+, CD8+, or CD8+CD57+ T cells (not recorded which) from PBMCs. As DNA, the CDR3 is TGCGCCAGCAGGCCGGTGGGTTCCTACGAGCAGTACTTC. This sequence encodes CASRPVGSYEQYF.